A single T cell receptor beta chain is shown here with its context. Its antigen is not yet known. Per-base qualities were not stored, and no clone one base away is much larger. Germline trimming amounts to 5 bases on V and 4 bases on J, with 10 as the count of junction bases outside the gene matches. Including cysteine and phenylalanine, the CDR3 has 15 amino acids. CDR3 DNA only is kept here, 45 bases in frame from base 1. CDR1 and CDR2 (SGHAT, FQNNGV) derive from the germline V gene. The sample comes from a study of blood T cell repertoires in COVID-19 (dated by TCRdb to between 2020 and 2021). In the study overall: Samples covering the acute and convalescent phases of COVID-19 were provided by collaborators in the United States, Italy and Spain. The dataset comprised deeply sampled blood TCRbeta repertoires from subjects exposed to, actively infected with, or recovered from COVID-19. The repertoires were released in a freely available public database meant as a resource for research on the immune response to SARS-CoV-2. The sample metadata nearly always contained a de-identified subject ID, COVID-19 status, age in years and sex. Samples came from the ongoing ImmuneRACE study (first 160 participants) plus 1,254 subjects from 6 global collaborators. Where HLA class I and class II types were available, the types were taken from metadata supplied by the sample provider, not from assay-based typing. The prospective study material was composed of cDNA or gDNA derived from T cells, B-cell-depleted T cells, or PBMCs.

TCRbeta CDR3 regions were amplified from genomic DNA using the immunoSEQ Assay, a bias-controlled multiplex PCR. The published analysis was carried out like this. Within the assay, amplification of reference gene primers was used to estimate how many nucleated cells each sample contained. To quantify the absolute abundance of each unique TCRbeta CDR3 rearrangement, sequence reads were collapsed and filtered. For each sample, productive Simpson clonality was calculated by taking the square root of Simpson's diversity index across productive rearrangements. TCRdb holds this immuneACCESS table with in-frame rearrangements only. Some clones are missing; in checked studies, unresolved V genes explain under half, and the rest has no known cause. For V, J and clone size, that table is used; D and trimming come from the DNA. A total of hundreds of thousands of clones appear in this sample, about 84% of them only once. About 6% of the sample goes to the ten largest clones.

At one collaborating source in Seattle, patients were enrolled during active infection and were followed longitudinally through the course of disease. Collaborating institutions collected whole blood in K2EDTA tubes following their own protocols. Collaborator samples were shipped for TCRbeta analysis as frozen whole blood, isolated PBMCs, or DNA extracted from either sample type. The full study reports these points: The amount of clinical and demographic metadata varied by source and participant and was provided uncurated.

This receptor was identified in an elderly woman with COVID-19, enrolled during active disease. What was sequenced was peripheral blood. This chain is built from TRBV11-2 and TRBJ2-5, with 7 bases aligning to TRBD2. The CDR3 corresponds to CASSRGVRELETQYF. The DNA sequence follows: TGTGCCAGCAGCCGAGGGGTGCGGGAGTTAGAGACCCAGTACTTC. Joined to the reference TRBV11-2 and TRBJ2-5 proteins, this CDR3 gives the full variable domain: EAGVAQSPRYKIIEKRQSVAFWCNPISGHATLYWYQQILGQGPKLLIQFQNNGVVDDSQLPKDRFSAERLKGVDSTLKIQPAKLEDSAVYLCASSRGVRELETQYFGPGTRLLVL.